A single sample gave rise to the 15 T cell receptor beta chains below, sequenced in a study of T cell responses to AZD1222 COVID-19 vaccine. Measured with immunoSEQ multiplex PCR; TCRdb has only the in-frame clones, and not every one. The sample lists around 140,000 clones, around 92% occurring once. Sequences were derived from peripheral blood, sampled 28 days after the second AZD1222 dose. The receptors here all came from an adult who received the AZD1222 COVID-19 vaccine.

The J gene is TRBJ2-5, the V gene TRBV2, with a possible D match to TRBD1 (5 bases). The CDR3 is made up of 14 amino acids. CDR1 and CDR2 from the germline V gene are SNHLY and FYNNEI. Trimming took 10 bases from V and 5 from J, leaving 20 bases between them. The CDR3 spells CATRLVQGGETQYF. The CDR3 coding sequence is TGTGCCACACGATTGGTGCAGGGTGGCGAGACCCAGTACTTC.

V is TRBV7-9 and J is TRBJ2-3; TRBD2 agrees at 13 bases. Germline loops: CDR1 SEHNR, CDR2 FQNEAQ (reference sequence). The CDR3 loop spans 15 amino acids. The V segment lost 3 bases and the J segment 5 bases; nucleotides outside the gene matches: 2. DNA of the CDR3: TGTGCCAGCAGCTTTGGACTAGCGGGAGAAGATACGCAGTATTTT. It encodes CASSFGLAGEDTQYF.

The chain links TRBV7-3 to TRBJ1-3; no definite D call. The CDR3 totals 17 residues. Germline CDR1 is SGHTA and CDR2 is FQGTGA. Trimming pared 5 bases from V and 0 bases from J, leaving 17 bases between. CDR3 nucleotides: TGTGCCAGCAGCCCCTCCCCCGGGGTCCACTCTGGAAACACCATATATTTT. Protein: CASSPSPGVHSGNTIYF.

This rearrangement joins TRBV18 to TRBJ1-3; no definite D call. V dropped 3 bases and J dropped 4 bases, with 10 bases sitting between them. Germline V gene data show CDR1 as KGHSH and CDR2 as LQKENI. CDR3 length equals 14 residues. The CDR3 is CASSPLREGNTIYF. CDR3 nucleotides: TGTGCCAGCTCACCTTTAAGGGAAGGAAACACCATATATTTT. Using reference TRBV18 and TRBJ1-3 for the parts outside the CDR3, the full variable domain is NAGVMQNPRHLVRRRGQEARLRCSPMKGHSHVYWYRQLPEEGLKFMVYLQKENIIDESGMPKERFSAEFPKEGPSILRIQQVVRGDSAAYFCASSPLREGNTIYFGEGSWLTVV.

The V call is TRBV30, the J call TRBJ1-3; D gene unclear. V lost 2 bases and J 1 base, leaving 3 bases between the germline ends. The germline CDR1 and CDR2 sequences are GTSNPN and SVGIG (reference sequence). The CDR3 extends over 12 amino acids. The CDR3 coding sequence is TGTGCCTGGAGTCTGTCTGGAAACACCATATATTTT. This codes for CAWSLSGNTIYF.

The rearrangement uses TRBV24-1 and TRBJ2-1; 8 positions match TRBD2. CDR3 length: 16 residues. Germline assignment: CDR1 KGHDR and CDR2 SFDVKD. J gave up 0 bases and V 9 bases, and 9 bases lay outside the gene matches. The CDR3 protein is CATANSGKGSYNEQFF. The CDR3 coding sequence is TGTGCCACCGCAAATAGCGGGAAGGGCTCCTACAATGAGCAGTTCTTC.

Only one count was recorded for this clone. V usage is TRBV30 and J usage is TRBJ2-1; D is unresolved. V shed 1 base and J shed 9 bases, with 16 bases lying between them. In germline, CDR1 is GTSNPN, CDR2 SVGIG (reference sequence). The CDR3 runs to 14 residues. The CDR3 DNA reads TGTGCCTGGAGTGAAGGCAGGTATCCATTTGAGCAGTTCTTC. This codes for CAWSEGRYPFEQFF. Full variable domain (missing parts from reference TRBV30 and TRBJ2-1): SQTIHQWPATLVQPVGSPLSLECTVEGTSNPNLYWYRQAAGRGLQLLFYSVGIGQISSEVPQNLSASRPQDRQFILSSKKLLLSDSGFYLCAWSEGRYPFEQFFGPGTRLTVL.

The chain couples TRBV6-5 to TRBJ1-5; a weak D match, TRBD1 (5 bases). Germline CDR1 is MNHEY and CDR2 is SVGAGI. CDR3 size: 15 residues. Trimming stripped 6 bases from V and 1 base from J, with 13 bases between. CDR3 DNA: TGTGCCAGCAGGGACACCACTAGAAGCAATCAGCCCCAGCATTTT. Translation: CASRDTTRSNQPQHF.

V and J are TRBV6-5 and TRBJ1-3; no clear D gene. V was cut by 7 bases and J by 4 bases, with 14 bases left in between. This CDR3 is 14 amino acids long. Germline CDR1 is MNHEY and CDR2 is SVGAGI. CDR3: CASTRGGGGNTIYF. The CDR3 region has the DNA TGTGCCAGCACTCGGGGAGGAGGGGGAAACACCATATATTTT.

The V gene is TRBV7-8, the J gene TRBJ2-1, with 9 bases identical to TRBD1. The trim removed 4 bases at V and 13 bases at J, leaving 8 bases unmatched. This CDR3 comprises 13 residues. Germline CDR1 is SGHVS and CDR2 is FQNEAQ. CDR3 sequence (DNA): TGTGCCAGCAGCTCCTCGGACAGGGGTCTTCAGTTCTTC. Protein sequence: CASSSSDRGLQFF. The full variable domain, with the rest looked up from reference TRBV7-8 and TRBJ2-1, is GAGVSQSPRYKVAKRGQDVALRCDPISGHVSLFWYQQALGQGPEFLTYFQNEAQLDKSGLPSDRFFAERPEGSVSTLKIQRTQQEDSAVYLCASSSSDRGLQFFGPGTRLTVL.

The V and J genes are TRBV10-3 and TRBJ1-4; D may be TRBD1 (6 bases). The CDR3 spans 15 residues. Germline values: CDR1 ENHRY, CDR2 SYGVKD. Trimming took 6 bases from V and 8 from J, leaving 19 bases between them. CDR3 residues: CAISALRGAEEKLFF. The CDR3 coding sequence is TGTGCCATCAGCGCACTTCGGGGGGCGGAGGAAAAACTGTTTTTT.

The V call is TRBV5-1, the J call TRBJ2-2, with 12 bases aligning to TRBD2. The length of the CDR3 is 16 residues. From germline, CDR1 is SGHRS and CDR2 YFSETQ. Trimming cost V 4 bases and J 5 bases; bases outside gene matches: 6. The CDR3 nucleotides read TGCGCCAGCAGCGCTTCTAGCGGGAGGGTGACCGGGGAGCTGTTTTTT. Translation: CASSASSGRVTGELFF.

The chain combines TRBV3-1 (or the pseudogene TRBV3-2) with TRBJ1-2, with D possibly TRBD1 on 6 matching bases. The germline V and J ends were trimmed by 4 bases and 8 bases, with 20 bases remaining between them. Germline V gives CDR1 LGHDT, CDR2 YNNKEL (reference sequence). The CDR3 extends over 15 amino acids. The CDR3 loop reads CASSPHGVQGTGYTF. The CDR3 coding sequence is TGTGCCAGCAGCCCCCACGGGGTCCAGGGGACCGGCTACACCTTC.

This sequence joins TRBV5-1 and TRBJ1-1; possible D gene TRBD1, 6 bases. The CDR3 sequence is 15 residues long. The V end was cut by 1 base, the J end by 2 bases, with 12 bases between. Germline V gene data show CDR1 as SGHRS and CDR2 as YFSETQ. The CDR3 region is CASSLIPGVNTEAFF. DNA of the CDR3: TGCGCCAGCAGCTTGATTCCAGGGGTAAACACTGAAGCTTTCTTT.

This clone was seen a single time. The chain has TRBV9 and TRBJ1-3; 9 bases are a match to TRBD1. The V gene end was trimmed by 1 base and the J gene end by 1 base; junction bases not matched to a gene: 6. Germline values: CDR1 SGDLS, CDR2 YYNGEE. This CDR3 comprises 17 residues. The DNA of the CDR3 is TGTGCCAGCAGCGTAAGCGGGGGACAGGGATCTGGAAACACCATATATTTT. Translation gives CASSVSGGQGSGNTIYF.